This TCR beta chain was sequenced during a study of control samples from healthy donors and cancer patients. This clone appeared once. Other DNA variants within this sample encode the same CDR3. The repertoire was sequenced with immunoSEQ multiplex PCR; TCRdb's copy has only in-frame clones and lacks some. The repertoire has 150,000 or so clones, approximately 93% of them found once; the top ten carry 5% to 7%. The CDR3 is 12 amino acids. Deletions cut 0 bases from V and 5 bases from J, with 5 bases between. Germline V gene data show CDR1 as SGHRS and CDR2 as YFSETQ. This receptor was identified in a man aged 18 to 35 in good health. Sequencing was done on a sample of blood. This chain uses TRBV5-1 with TRBJ2-5; D gene ambiguous. CDR3 nucleotides: TGCGCCAGCAGCTTGGCCAGGGAGACCCAGTACTTC. It specifies CASSLARETQYF.